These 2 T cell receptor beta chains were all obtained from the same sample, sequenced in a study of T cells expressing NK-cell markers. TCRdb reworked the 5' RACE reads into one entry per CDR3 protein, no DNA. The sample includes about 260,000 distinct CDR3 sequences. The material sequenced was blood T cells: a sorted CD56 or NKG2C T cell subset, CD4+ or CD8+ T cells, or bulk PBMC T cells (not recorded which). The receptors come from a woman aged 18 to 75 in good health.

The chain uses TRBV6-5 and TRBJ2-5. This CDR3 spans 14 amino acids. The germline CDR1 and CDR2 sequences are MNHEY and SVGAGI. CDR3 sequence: CASSYAGYQETQYF.

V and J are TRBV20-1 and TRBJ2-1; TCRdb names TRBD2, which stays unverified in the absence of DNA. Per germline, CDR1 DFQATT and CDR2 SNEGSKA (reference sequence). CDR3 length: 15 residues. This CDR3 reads CSARDGTSAYNEQFF.